This record concerns one TCR beta chain sequence. The antigen remains undetermined. Repertoires were generated with immunoSEQ multiplex PCR, while TCRdb's copy carries only in-frame clones and drops some. This sample has about a million clones; roughly 80% occur once, and the top ten carry approximately 1.5%. CDR3 length equals 12 residues. With 6 bases removed from V and 6 bases from J, the gap between germline ends came to 8 bases. Germline assignment: CDR1 LNHDA and CDR2 SQIVND (reference sequence). These data come from a study of shared clonotypes between healthy human individuals. Broader study findings: Sequencing depth was predicted to influence how clonotypes are shared among donors. Naive subsets usually exceeded memory subsets in estimated richness.

The chain carries TRBV19 and TRBJ2-2; TRBD1 is a possible D gene (6 bases). This receptor was obtained from a man younger than 30 in good health. Sequenced: memory CD4+ T cells sorted from blood. Subset given: CD45RA-negative fraction. The CDR3 sequence is CASRGHAGELFF. DNA of the CDR3: TGTGCCAGTAGGGGACACGCCGGGGAGCTGTTTTTT.